In its sample, the clone carrying this T cell receptor (beta chain) was seen many times. V gave up 3 bases and J gave up 4 bases, with 9 bases separating them. This CDR3 contains 13 residues. CDR1 is SGHVS and CDR2 is FNYEAQ in the germline V gene. Clinical symptoms, serum thyroxine and TRAb, thyroid ultrasound and orbital computed tomography together formed the diagnostic basis. These data come from a study of T cells in Graves' hyperthyroidism and ophthalmopathy. Researchers took RNA transcripts and amplified the TCR beta CDR3 regions from them. First-round RT-PCR of the TCR CDR3 relied on the HTBI primer set. TCRdb analysed the multiplex PCR reads with MiXCR anew, one entry per CDR3 protein. Among 500,000 to 600,000 distinct CDR3 sequences listed, around 42% were seen once.

The sequence came from a woman aged 18-35 years with Graves' hyperthyroidism. The sample taken for sequencing was peripheral blood or thyroid tissue (not recorded which). The chain is built from TRBV7-6 and TRBJ1-2, with a tentative D call TRBD1 (5 bases). This chain's CDR3 is CASSFGASYGYTF. CDR3 DNA sequence: TGTGCCAGCAGCTTTGGGGCCAGCTATGGCTACACCTTC.